Shown below are 25 T cell receptor beta chains from a single sample sequenced in a study of regulatory T cells in long-lasting Graves disease. Stated time point: newly diagnosed GD, antithyroid drugs for less than 3 months. RNA from PBMCs was the source of the TCR library. CDR3 regions were amplified by Arm-PCR using iRepertoire HTBI primers to build TCR beta libraries. A single record per CDR3 protein comes from TCRdb applying MiXCR to the multiplex PCR reads. The table has about 370,000 distinct CDR3 sequences, 15% to 19% seen once; the top ten hold 22%. The material sequenced was peripheral blood mononuclear cells (PBMCs), taken at new diagnosis, from a patient treated with antithyroid drugs. Source of these receptors: a female donor with Graves disease.

The CDR3 sequence is CSAPRQAGGNNEQFF. The CDR3 DNA follows: TGCAGTGCTCCCCGCCAAGCGGGGGGCAACAATGAGCAGTTCTTC. The chain recombines TRBV20-1 with TRBJ2-1; TRBD2 matches 9 bases. Germline V lookup: CDR1 DFQATT, CDR2 SNEGSKA (reference sequence). CDR3 length equals 15 residues. The junction had 10 bases not matched to a gene; V was cut back by 5 bases and J by 5 bases.

V usage is TRBV4-3 and J usage is TRBJ2-3; D unresolved. There are 15 residues in the CDR3. V lost 0 bases, J lost 3 bases, and 10 bases lay in between. Germline assignment: CDR1 LGHNA and CDR2 YSLEER. For the CDR3, the DNA is TGCGCCAGCAGCCAAGAGCCCGCCGATACAGATACGCAGTATTTT. It codes for CASSQEPADTDTQYF.

Only a few counts were recorded for this clonotype. CDR3 coding DNA: TGTGCCACCAGTGATGGAGTTGGCGCTTCTGGGGCCAACGTCCTGACTTTC. Its protein is CATSDGVGASGANVLTF. The chain links TRBV24-1 to TRBJ2-6; no reliable D call. Germline loops: CDR1 KGHDR, CDR2 SFDVKD. The CDR3 consists of 17 residues. Trimming left V 3 bases short and J 1 base short, with 12 bases between.

This clonotype was seen repeatedly, ten times or more. The chain combines TRBV3-1 with TRBJ1-5; D not certain. Germline V CDR1 and CDR2: LGHDT, YNNKEL (reference sequence). This CDR3 comprises 14 residues. Trimming took off 3 bases at V and 6 bases at J, with 12 bases between the two ends. The CDR3 loop reads CASSQGGYGQPQHF. CDR3 sequence (DNA): TGTGCCAGCAGCCAGGGAGGGTATGGTCAGCCCCAGCATTTT.

In nucleotides, the CDR3 is TGCAGCGTTGAAGATGGAGGACTAGCGGGGGGGTGGGAAACCGGGGAGCTGTTTTTT. The encoded protein is CSVEDGGLAGGWETGELFF. This chain connects TRBV29-1 to TRBJ2-2; 15 bases are shared with TRBD2. CDR3 size: 19 residues. V shed 0 bases, J shed 5 bases, and the junction held 10 bases outside the gene matches. The germline gives CDR1 SQVTM, CDR2 ANQGSEA.

This clonotype came up many times. This chain connects TRBV20-1 to TRBJ2-7, with 8 bases matching TRBD2. V lost 0 bases and J lost 3; bases outside the gene matches: 7. The germline V gene has CDR1 DFQATT and CDR2 SNEGSKA (reference sequence). This CDR3 comprises 15 residues. This CDR3 reads CSARERSGSLYEQYF. CDR3 nucleotides: TGCAGTGCTAGAGAAAGAAGCGGGAGCCTCTACGAGCAGTACTTC.

There are many counts of this clonotype. V usage is TRBV28 and J usage is TRBJ2-2; 10 positions agree with TRBD1. Trimming took 5 bases from V and 5 from J; bases not matched to a gene: 5. This CDR3 has 15 amino acids. In germline, CDR1 is MDHEN, CDR2 SYDVKM. CDR3: CASSQRTGGTGELFF. CDR3 in DNA: TGTGCCAGCAGTCAACGGACAGGGGGGACCGGGGAGCTGTTTTTT.

The chain couples TRBV2 to TRBJ2-3; TRBD2 aligns across 10 bases. The CDR3 spans 16 residues. Trimming cost V 3 bases and J 2 bases; bases outside gene matches: 5. The germline CDR1 and CDR2 sequences are SNHLY and FYNNEI. CDR3 nucleotide sequence: TGTGCCAGCAGTGAGCGACTAGCGGGTTACACAGATACGCAGTATTTT. Translation gives CASSERLAGYTDTQYF.

This clonotype was seen many times. This chain links TRBV20-1 with TRBJ2-1; D not certain. CDR1 and CDR2 (germline): DFQATT, SNEGSKA (reference sequence). Trimming cost V 6 bases and J 7 bases, with 7 bases left between them. The CDR3 has 10 amino acids. This chain's CDR3 is CSAPQNEQFF. In DNA form, the CDR3 reads TGCAGTGCCCCCCAAAATGAGCAGTTCTTC.

J is TRBJ2-7 and V is TRBV28; D gene uncertain. Germline values: CDR1 MDHEN, CDR2 SYDVKM. The CDR3 contains 13 residues. Trimming shortened V by 3 bases and J by 7 bases, and 13 bases separated the two germline ends. For the CDR3, the DNA is TGTGCCAGCAGTTTTAAGGGTCTTAGGGAGCAGTACTTC. Protein product: CASSFKGLREQYF.

The rearrangement links TRBV10-3 to TRBJ2-1; 8 bases match TRBD2. Germline V lookup: CDR1 ENHRY, CDR2 SYGVKD. V was clipped by 3 bases and J by 8 bases; unmatched bases: 9. The CDR3 runs to 15 residues. This CDR3 is CAISDSGGQMYEQFF. CDR3 sequence (DNA): TGTGCCATCAGTGACTCGGGGGGGCAAATGTATGAGCAGTTCTTC.

This clonotype was seen ten or more times. The chain is built from TRBV7-2 and TRBJ2-7; a possible D gene is TRBD2 (5 bases). The V end lost 2 bases, the J end lost 0 bases, and 11 bases lay between the germline ends. CDR3 length equals 15 residues. The germline V gene encodes CDR1 SGHTA and CDR2 FQGNSA. The CDR3 nucleotides read TGTGCCAGCAGCTTATGGGGAGAAAGCTCCTACGAGCAGTACTTC. Protein: CASSLWGESSYEQYF.

V and J are TRBV4-1 and TRBJ2-2; the D gene is possibly TRBD2 (6 bases). The germline V gene has CDR1 MGHRA and CDR2 YSYEKL. V was shortened by 4 bases and J by 4 bases, with 10 bases between the two germline ends. CDR3 length: 14 amino acids. CDR3 region: CASSLGSRTGELFF. The DNA of the CDR3 is TGCGCCAGCAGCCTCGGGAGTCGCACCGGGGAGCTGTTTTTT.

The V and J genes are TRBV5-1 and TRBJ2-5; D is possibly TRBD1 (5 bases). CDR3 size: 14 residues. The V end was cut by 0 bases, the J end by 1 base, with 7 bases between. Germline CDR1 and CDR2: SGHRS and YFSETQ. DNA for the CDR3: TGCGCCAGCAGCTTGGACAGGCCCCAAGAGACCCAGTACTTC. This codes for CASSLDRPQETQYF.

This clonotype was observed many times. This chain links TRBV11-2 with TRBJ2-5, with TRBD2 identical over 15 bases. Germline lookup yields CDR1 SGHAT and CDR2 FQNNGV. With V trimmed by 3 bases and J by 5 bases, 4 bases remained unmatched. The CDR3 extends over 16 amino acids. CDR3 DNA: TGTGCCAGCAGCTTTGAGGGACTAGCGGGAGGTGAGACCCAGTACTTC. This gives the protein CASSFEGLAGGETQYF.

The table lists this clonotype with many counts. V gene TRBV30 combines with J gene TRBJ2-7; D gene unclear. CDR3 length: 15 amino acids. Trimming stripped 0 bases from V and 0 bases from J, with 12 bases between. CDR1 is GTSNPN and CDR2 is SVGIG in the germline V gene (reference sequence). CDR3 sequence: CAWSVLRSVSYEQYF. CDR3 nucleotides: TGTGCCTGGAGTGTCCTTCGTTCGGTCTCCTACGAGCAGTACTTC.

The chain is built from TRBV19 and TRBJ2-7, with TRBD2 as a possible D gene (6 bases). Germline CDR1 LNHDA, CDR2 SQIVND (reference sequence). Between the trimmed V and J ends, which lost 4 bases and 3 bases, there was a span of 10 bases. The length of the CDR3 is 13 residues. In nucleotides, the CDR3 is TGTGCCAGTAGTAGGGGACTGAGCTACGAGCAGTACTTC. Its protein is CASSRGLSYEQYF.

This clonotype was seen many times. The V and J genes are TRBV27 and TRBJ1-5; 7 positions match TRBD1. The CDR3 has 15 amino acids. The germline CDR1 and CDR2 sequences are MNHEY and SMNVEV (reference sequence). J was trimmed by 6 bases and V by 2 bases; bases with no gene match: 7. This chain's CDR3 is CASSLGQAGGQPQHF. The CDR3 DNA is TGTGCCAGCAGTTTAGGACAGGCTGGGGGTCAGCCCCAGCATTTT.

This clonotype was observed at least ten times. This sequence joins TRBV7-9 and TRBJ1-2, with TRBD1 matching 10 bases. The CDR3 consists of 16 residues. Germline V gene data show CDR1 as SEHNR and CDR2 as FQNEAQ (reference sequence). Losses at the gene ends were 6 bases for V and 2 bases for J; bases not matched to a gene: 9. CDR3 in amino acids: CASRPDRGQGNYGYTF. CDR3 DNA sequence: TGTGCCAGCAGACCTGACAGGGGGCAAGGGAACTATGGCTACACCTTC.

The table lists this clonotype with many counts. The V call is TRBV12-5, the J call TRBJ2-3, with 8 nucleotides matching TRBD1. Germline trimming cut 6 bases from V and 5 bases from J; bases unmatched to any gene: 10. The V gene's germline CDR1 is LGHNT and CDR2 FRNRAP. This CDR3 spans 15 amino acids. The CDR3 coding sequence is TGTGCTAGTGGCCCACCCGACAGGGGAATAGATACGCAGTATTTT. This translates into CASGPPDRGIDTQYF.

The chain links TRBV12-3 or TRBV12-4 to TRBJ1-1; possible D gene TRBD1, 5 bases. The CDR3 contains 13 residues. Trimming left V 4 bases short and J 6 bases short, with 12 bases between. Here the CDR3 DNA reads TGTGCCAGCAGTTACCTAAGGGGATCTGAAGCTTTCTTT. It translates to CASSYLRGSEAFF.

About this clonotype itself: This may arise from a read error, as a much more abundant clone is one base away. The chain is built from TRBV3-1 and TRBJ2-2, with TRBD1 identical over 8 bases. Germline V gene lookup returns CDR1 LGHDT and CDR2 YNNKEL (reference sequence). CDR3 length: 15 amino acids. The CDR3 DNA sequence: TGTGCCAGCAGCAGCCGGGACAGGAACACCGGGGAGCCGTTTTTT. Residues: CASSSRDRNTGEPFF.

Many counts were recorded for this clonotype. This chain uses TRBV12-3 or TRBV12-4 with TRBJ2-7, with D maybe TRBD2 (5 bases). The CDR3 has 14 residues. Trimming removed 6 bases at V and 0 bases at J, with 12 bases between. CDR3: CASRSGAPSYEQYF. The CDR3, as DNA: TGTGCCAGCAGGAGCGGCGCCCCCTCCTACGAGCAGTACTTC.

There are many counts of this clonotype. The chain joins TRBV28 to TRBJ1-2; TRBD1 aligns across 7 bases. The CDR3 is made up of 13 amino acids. Trimming at V came to 5 bases and at J to 7 bases, leaving 7 bases not matched to a gene. CDR1 MDHEN and CDR2 SYDVKM come from the germline V gene. The CDR3 protein is CASSTGTVSGYTF. The CDR3 nucleotides read TGTGCCAGCAGTACCGGGACAGTCAGTGGCTACACCTTC.

Turning to this clonotype: The conserved phenylalanine or tryptophan is not found at the CDR3 terminus, so this likely reflects a read error. The rearrangement links TRBV27 to TRBJ2-7; D not resolved. V shed 5 bases and J shed 5 bases, with 19 bases lying between them. This CDR3 has 15 amino acids. Germline V gene lookup returns CDR1 MNHEY and CDR2 SMNVEV (reference sequence). As DNA, the CDR3 is TGTGCCAGCAGTCCGTATCGACCGTCCAAGAACGAGCAGTACCTC. Encoded protein: CASSPYRPSKNEQYL.